A selection of T cell receptor beta chains follows, all from one sample in a study of blood T cell repertoires in COVID-19. TCRdb's table, derived via immunoSEQ multiplex PCR, lists solely in-frame clones and lacks some. In the table there are about 200,000 clones, roughly 75% of which are singletons. Sequencing was performed on peripheral blood. The receptors stem from a woman aged 70 to 79 with acute or convalescent COVID-19. CDR3s include the opening cysteine and the closing phenylalanine or tryptophan. Fields, in order: J gene, clone size, V gene, D gene, CDR3 protein, CDR3 DNA. D genes are given only for firm matches. Some rows mark clone size as missing; the rest say once, few, many or name a class of expanded clone.

>TRBJ2-1|NA|TRBV18|NA
CASSPLHRVLREQFF
TGTGCCAGCTCACCACTCCACAGGGTCCTAAGGGAGCAGTTCTTC
>TRBJ2-3|NA|TRBV28|TRBD2
CASSSSGRPTDTQYF
TGTGCCAGCAGTTCCAGCGGGAGACCCACAGATACGCAGTATTTT
>TRBJ2-1|NA|TRBV29-1|NA
CSGRRGNEQFF
TGCAGCGGACGAAGGGGGAATGAGCAGTTCTTC
>TRBJ2-7|NA|TRBV6-5|NA
CASSSLGTSYEQYF
TGTGCCAGCAGTTCCCTCGGGACTTCCTACGAGCAGTACTTC
>TRBJ2-1|few|TRBV7-9|NA
CAIPQRGNEQFF
TGTGCCATACCCCAACGGGGCAATGAGCAGTTCTTC
>TRBJ2-2|NA|TRBV28|TRBD2
CASSSAGADTGELFF
TGTGCCAGCAGTTCAGCGGGAGCGGACACCGGGGAGCTGTTTTTT
>TRBJ1-2|NA|TRBV10-1|NA
CAIPGRAENGYTF
TGCGCCATCCCGGGCAGGGCCGAGAATGGCTACACCTTC
>TRBJ1-2|NA|TRBV27|TRBD1
CASSLMAIRTGDPKYGYTF
TGTGCCAGCAGTTTAATGGCCATTAGGACAGGGGATCCAAAGTATGGCTACACCTTC
>TRBJ1-3|NA|TRBV9|NA
CASSATTYIPANTIYF
TGTGCCAGCAGCGCCACGACTTATATCCCCGCCAACACCATATATTTT
>TRBJ2-2|NA|TRBV23-1|TRBD2
CASTQPGLAGERVSGELFF
TGCGCCAGCACCCAGCCGGGACTAGCGGGAGAAAGAGTCTCCGGGGAGCTGTTTTTT
>TRBJ1-1|NA|TRBV2|TRBD1
CASSGGQGNTEAFF
TGTGCCAGCAGTGGCGGACAGGGGAACACTGAAGCTTTCTTT
>TRBJ2-2|once|TRBV11-2|NA
CASSPLLASGELFF
TGTGCCAGCAGCCCCCTTCTAGCGAGCGGGGAGCTGTTTTTT
>TRBJ2-1|NA|TRBV29-1|NA
CSVEDQVSQYYNEQFF
TGCAGCGTTGAAGATCAGGTCAGCCAGTACTACAATGAGCAGTTCTTC
>TRBJ1-5|once|TRBV28|NA
CASTPGGNQPQHF
TGTGCCAGCACGCCCGGAGGCAATCAGCCCCAGCATTTT
>TRBJ2-2|NA|TRBV6-5|TRBD1
CASRGTGNTGELFF
TGTGCCAGCAGGGGGACAGGGAACACCGGGGAGCTGTTTTTT
>TRBJ2-3|NA|TRBV10-1|TRBD2
CASSLLAGGPDTQYF
TGCGCCAGCAGTTTACTAGCGGGAGGGCCAGATACGCAGTATTTT
>TRBJ2-5|NA|TRBV28|NA
CASSYSKEEETQYF
TGTGCCAGCAGTTACAGCAAGGAGGAGGAGACCCAGTACTTC
>TRBJ2-1|NA|TRBV6-1|NA
CASSEISGYMNEQFF
TGTGCCAGCAGTGAAATTAGCGGTTATATGAATGAGCAGTTCTTC
>TRBJ2-2|NA|TRBV16|NA
CASSQLPGVSGELFF
TGTGCCAGCAGCCAACTGCCAGGGGTGTCCGGGGAGCTGTTTTTT
>TRBJ2-7|NA|TRBV19|TRBD1
CASSLHRGNDAYEQYF
TGTGCCAGTAGTCTTCACAGGGGGAACGATGCCTACGAGCAGTACTTC
>TRBJ2-3|NA|TRBV7-3|NA
CASRFSRTGTDTQYF
TGTGCCAGCAGGTTTTCGAGGACTGGAACAGATACGCAGTATTTT
>TRBJ2-1|NA|TRBV29-1|NA
CSVEGRGVSSYNEQFF
TGCAGCGTTGAAGGTCGCGGGGTAAGCTCCTACAATGAGCAGTTCTTC
>TRBJ2-5|NA|TRBV13|NA
CASSPWGVPSETQYF
TGTGCCAGCAGCCCCTGGGGAGTGCCATCAGAGACCCAGTACTTC
>TRBJ1-5|NA|TRBV28|NA
CASSRDRMGNQPQHF
TGTGCCAGCAGTCGCGACAGGATGGGGAATCAGCCCCAGCATTTT
>TRBJ1-1|NA|TRBV6-5|NA
CASSNLLQANTEAFF
TGTGCCAGCAGCAACCTCCTTCAGGCGAACACTGAAGCTTTCTTT
>TRBJ2-1|NA|TRBV5-4|NA
CASSLDEGYNEQFF
TGTGCCAGCAGCTTGGATGAGGGATACAATGAGCAGTTCTTC
>TRBJ2-7|NA|TRBV9|NA
CASSVARIALEQYF
TGTGCCAGCAGCGTAGCCCGGATAGCTCTCGAGCAGTACTTC
>TRBJ1-1|NA|TRBV5-1|NA
CASSLARGDTEAFF
TGCGCCAGCAGCTTGGCTCGAGGCGACACTGAAGCTTTCTTT
>TRBJ2-1|few|TRBV13|NA
CASSLGGGSYNEQFF
TGTGCCAGCAGCTTAGGTGGCGGCTCCTACAATGAGCAGTTCTTC
>TRBJ1-5|NA|TRBV2|TRBD1
CASRTGVYSNQPQHF
TGTGCCAGCCGGACAGGGGTTTATAGCAATCAGCCCCAGCATTTT
>TRBJ2-1|NA|TRBV7-6|TRBD1
CASSSRTGTYNEQFF
TGTGCCAGCAGCTCCCGGACAGGGACCTACAATGAGCAGTTCTTC
>TRBJ1-1|few|TRBV10-1|TRBD1
CASRTGEETEAFF
TGCGCCAGCCGGACAGGGGAGGAAACTGAAGCTTTCTTT
>TRBJ1-5|NA|TRBV30|NA
CAWSVRLTGFDNQPQHF
TGTGCCTGGAGTGTTCGTTTAACAGGTTTTGACAATCAGCCCCAGCATTTT
>TRBJ1-1|once|TRBV5-1|NA
CASSSPSGNTEAFF
TGCGCCAGCAGCTCTCCTTCAGGGAACACTGAAGCTTTCTTT
>TRBJ1-5|NA|TRBV18|NA
CASSRGVGGNQPQHF
TGTGCCAGCTCACGGGGGGTGGGCGGCAATCAGCCCCAGCATTTT
>TRBJ1-2|NA|TRBV6-5|NA
CASSLWALSYTF
TGTGCCAGCTCTTTATGGGCTTTAAGCTACACCTTC
>TRBJ2-5|NA|TRBV5-1|NA
CASSWNHGGLDQETQYF
TGCGCCAGCAGCTGGAACCACGGGGGATTAGACCAAGAGACCCAGTACTTC
>TRBJ2-7|NA|TRBV3-1/TRBV3-2|TRBD1
CASSQRGQGAYEQYF
TGTGCCAGCAGCCAACGGGGACAGGGGGCCTACGAGCAGTACTTC
>TRBJ1-6|NA|TRBV14|NA
CASSQGQSYNSPLHF
TGTGCCAGCAGCCAGGGGCAGAGCTATAATTCACCCCTCCACTTT
>TRBJ2-1|NA|TRBV2|TRBD1
CASSVEQGVGNEQFF
TGTGCCAGCAGTGTAGAACAGGGGGTCGGCAATGAGCAGTTCTTC
>TRBJ2-7|NA|TRBV30|NA
CAWSVRPSGAYEQYF
TGTGCCTGGAGTGTACGTCCCAGCGGAGCTTACGAGCAGTACTTC
>TRBJ2-2|NA|TRBV6-2/TRBV6-3|TRBD1
CASSYRTGATTGELFF
TGTGCCAGCAGTTACCGGACAGGGGCGACCACCGGGGAGCTGTTTTTT
>TRBJ2-5|NA|TRBV2|NA
CASALAGTQYF
TGTGCCAGCGCACTAGCTGGGACCCAGTACTTC
>TRBJ1-5|NA|TRBV30|TRBD1
CAWTRRGQGIQPQHF
TGTGCCTGGACTAGAAGGGGACAGGGGATTCAGCCCCAGCATTTT
>TRBJ2-5|NA|TRBV28|NA
CASSLTGPGQETQYF
TGTGCCAGCAGTTTAACAGGGCCGGGCCAAGAGACCCAGTACTTC
>TRBJ1-1|NA|TRBV7-9|TRBD1
CASSRGQVGTEAFF
TGTGCCAGCAGCAGGGGACAGGTTGGGACTGAAGCTTTCTTT
>TRBJ1-1|NA|TRBV6-5|NA
CASSKQGGYAEAFF
TGTGCCAGCAGTAAACAGGGCGGCTACGCTGAAGCTTTCTTT
>TRBJ2-6|NA|TRBV27|NA
CASSSGDSGANVLTF
TGTGCCAGCAGTTCAGGCGACTCTGGGGCCAACGTCCTGACTTTC
>TRBJ2-2|NA|TRBV11-2|NA
CASSAPIRKDTGELFF
TGTGCCAGCAGCGCACCCATCAGGAAGGACACCGGGGAGCTGTTTTTT
>TRBJ2-1|NA|TRBV4-1|TRBD2
CASSQGLAGTYNEQFF
TGCGCCAGCAGCCAGGGACTAGCGGGAACCTACAATGAGCAGTTCTTC
>TRBJ2-7|NA|TRBV11-2|NA
CASSLGGTNVYEQYF
TGTGCCAGCAGCTTAGGGGGGACAAACGTCTACGAGCAGTACTTC
>TRBJ2-2|NA|TRBV19|TRBD1
CASSTYTGGNTGELFF
TGTGCCAGTAGTACCTACACAGGGGGCAACACCGGGGAGCTGTTTTTT
>TRBJ2-5|NA|TRBV19|NA
CASSISGQETQYF
TGTGCCAGTAGTATAAGCGGGCAAGAGACCCAGTACTTC